Below, 18 T cell receptor beta chains from the same sample are listed, as sequenced in a study of CD8 T cells in ankylosing spondylitis. These receptors have no identified antigens. Study-level findings and limits: Characteristic of ankylosing spondylitis blood, it appeared, was a TCR beta motif comprising roughly 8 highly homologous variants.

TCRdb passed the 5' RACE reads through MiXCR, listing each CDR3 protein once. Of approximately 520,000 distinct CDR3 sequences in the sample, 5.3% are singletons; the top ten hold around 3.6%. The sequenced sample was blood, either unsorted or a sorted T cell fraction (not recorded which). These receptors were taken from a male donor with ankylosing spondylitis.

This clonotype has ten or more counts. The chain joins TRBV12-3 or TRBV12-4 to TRBJ2-2, with D perhaps TRBD1 (6 bases). The V end lost 2 bases, the J end lost 3 bases, and 7 bases lay between the germline ends. The CDR3 totals 14 residues. CDR3 coding DNA: TGTGCCAGCAGTTTAACAGGGTACACCGGGGAGCTGTTTTTT. Protein sequence: CASSLTGYTGELFF.

In this sample, this clonotype turned up many times. The chain uses TRBV5-4 and TRBJ1-1; TRBD1 agrees at 7 bases. V trimming: 0 bases; J trimming: 11 bases; junction bases outside the gene matches: 7. From germline, CDR1 is SGHNT and CDR2 YYREEE (reference sequence). The CDR3 extends over 13 amino acids. CDR3 sequence: CASSLDRGLGAFF. The CDR3, as DNA: TGTGCCAGCAGCTTGGACAGGGGCTTGGGGGCTTTCTTT.

There are many counts of this clonotype. The chain employs TRBV5-1 and TRBJ1-4, with D uncertain. The germline CDR1 and CDR2 sequences are SGHRS and YFSETQ. The CDR3 has 14 amino acids. V was pared by 4 bases and J by 10 bases, with 17 bases between. CDR3 sequence: CASSKDQNGGKLFF. CDR3 coding DNA: TGCGCCAGCAGCAAGGACCAGAACGGTGGAAAACTGTTTTTT. Complete variable domain (other parts from reference TRBV5-1 and TRBJ1-4): KAGVTQTPRYLIKTRGQQVTLSCSPISGHRSVSWYQQTPGQGLQFLFEYFSETQRNKGNFPGRFSGRQFSNSRSEMNVSTLELGDSALYLCASSKDQNGGKLFFGSGTQLSVL.

This clonotype came up a few times. The chain carries TRBV18 and TRBJ2-7, with a possible D match to TRBD2 (5 bases). In germline, CDR1 is KGHSH, CDR2 LQKENI. V shed 3 bases and J shed 0 bases, with 9 bases lying between them. There are 14 residues in the CDR3. The CDR3 nucleotides are TGTGCCAGCTCACCGTTTGACTACTCCTACGAGCAGTACTTC. Its translation: CASSPFDYSYEQYF.

This clonotype has at least ten counts. The gene calls are TRBV20-1 and TRBJ2-7, with TRBD2 matching over 10 bases. CDR1 is DFQATT and CDR2 is SNEGSKA in the germline V gene (reference sequence). V dropped 6 bases and J dropped 1; count of bases not matched to a gene: 3. There are 13 residues in the CDR3. CDR3 nucleotides: TGCAGTGCCCCACTAGCGGGATCCTACGAGCAGTACTTC. Translated: CSAPLAGSYEQYF.

This clonotype has ten or more counts. The rearrangement joins TRBV6-6 to TRBJ2-5; no definite D call. CDR3 size: 13 residues. Germline-derived CDR1 and CDR2 are MNHNY and SVGAGI (reference sequence). The germline V and J ends were trimmed by 2 bases and 5 bases, with 9 bases remaining between them. CDR3 coding DNA: TGTGCCAGCAGTTACGGCGGCAGTGAGACCCAGTACTTC. As protein: CASSYGGSETQYF.

This clonotype was seen ten or more times. The V and J genes are TRBV15 and TRBJ2-3; tentatively, D is TRBD1 or TRBD2 (5 bases each). CDR1 and CDR2 (germline): LNHNV, YYDKDF (reference sequence). This CDR3 contains 15 residues. Trimming stripped 1 base from V and 4 bases from J, with 12 bases between. The CDR3 sequence is CATSRVRQGADTQYF. CDR3 DNA sequence: TGTGCCACCAGCAGAGTTAGGCAGGGAGCAGATACGCAGTATTTT.

CDR3 bases: TGTGCCAGCAGCCAAGTGTCAGACGAGCAGTACTTC. It specifies CASSQVSDEQYF. The V call is TRBV3-1, the J call TRBJ2-7; D is unresolved. Germline V CDR1 and CDR2: LGHDT, YNNKEL (reference sequence). V lost 1 base and J lost 5, with 6 bases in between. The CDR3 is 12 amino acids.

This clonotype was recorded many times. The chain joins TRBV20-1 to TRBJ2-7; unclear D gene. The V gene's germline CDR1 is DFQATT and CDR2 SNEGSKA (reference sequence). The CDR3 runs 14 residues. Trimming pared 6 bases from V and 2 bases from J, leaving 17 bases between. The CDR3 DNA follows: TGCAGTGCCAAGGCCCCACGGCCCACCTACGAGCAGTACTTC. The encoded protein is CSAKAPRPTYEQYF.

This clonotype was picked up many times. V gene TRBV12-3 or TRBV12-4 combines with J gene TRBJ2-5; D is unresolved. Trimming took 0 bases from V and 9 from J, leaving 8 bases between them. CDR3 size: 12 residues. CDR3 loop: CASSLAYRAQYF. CDR3 in DNA: TGTGCCAGCAGTTTAGCGTACCGGGCCCAGTACTTC.

This clonotype appeared many times. The chain recombines TRBV12-3 or TRBV12-4 with TRBJ2-1, with D maybe TRBD2 (5 bases). The V end lost 3 bases, the J end lost 0 bases, and 12 bases lay between the germline ends. This CDR3 comprises 16 residues. The DNA for the CDR3 is TGTGCCAGCAGTTTTAGCATAGGGAGCTCCTACAATGAGCAGTTCTTC. Its translation: CASSFSIGSSYNEQFF.

This clonotype was picked up a small number of times. The chain carries TRBV2 and TRBJ2-1; 8 bases map to TRBD1. This CDR3 has 15 residues. CDR1 is SNHLY, CDR2 FYNNEI, per germline. V shed 7 bases and J 3 bases; nucleotides not matched to a gene: 8. CDR3 residues: CASTQTGGIYNEQFF. The CDR3 nucleotides read TGTGCCAGCACCCAAACAGGGGGAATCTACAATGAGCAGTTCTTC.

The rearrangement joins TRBV28 to TRBJ2-1; D may be TRBD2 (7 bases). V was pared by 5 bases and J by 1 base, with 18 bases between. The CDR3 covers 17 residues. Germline values: CDR1 MDHEN, CDR2 SYDVKM. The CDR3 DNA reads TGTGCCAGCAGTCTCCCTTGGGGGGGGCTGTCCTACAATGAGCAGTTCTTC. Translation gives CASSLPWGGLSYNEQFF.

This clonotype has ten or more counts. This chain links TRBV6-1 with TRBJ2-6, with D maybe TRBD1 (6 bases). V lost 6 bases to trimming and J lost 2 bases, with 20 bases between them. Per germline, CDR1 MNHNS and CDR2 SASEGT. This CDR3 is 18 amino acids long. The CDR3: CASRRTPGHLTGANVLTF. In DNA form, the CDR3 reads TGTGCCAGCAGGCGAACTCCGGGACACTTAACTGGGGCCAACGTCCTGACTTTC.

This clonotype was detected ten times or more. J is TRBJ1-1 and V is TRBV20-1; D possibly corresponds to TRBD1 (6 bases). Germline CDR1 reads DFQATT; CDR2 reads SNEGSKA (reference sequence). The germline V and J ends were trimmed by 0 bases and 1 base, with 15 bases remaining between them. This CDR3 is 16 amino acids long. The CDR3 DNA sequence: TGCAGTGCTAGAGATCATGGGCAGGGGACGAACACTGAAGCTTTCTTT. It codes for CSARDHGQGTNTEAFF.

Ten or more counts support this clonotype. The J gene is TRBJ2-3, the V gene TRBV6-4; D unresolved. CDR1 and CDR2 from the germline V gene are MRHNA and SNTAGT. Trimming removed 0 bases from V and 6 bases from J, with 7 bases in between. The CDR3 spans 13 residues. This chain's CDR3 is CASSDSADDTQYF. The DNA for the CDR3 is TGTGCCAGCAGTGACTCGGCCGACGATACGCAGTATTTT.

This clonotype was picked up many times. J is TRBJ2-7 and V is TRBV6-1; tentatively, D is TRBD1 (6 bases). Deletions cut 3 bases from V and 9 bases from J, with 18 bases between. The germline V gene has CDR1 MNHNS and CDR2 SASEGT. The CDR3 totals 14 residues. This CDR3 is CASSDWGRNTVQYF. CDR3 sequence (DNA): TGTGCCAGCAGTGATTGGGGGCGGAATACCGTGCAGTACTTC.

This clonotype was counted many times. V gene TRBV5-1 combines with J gene TRBJ2-7, with D maybe TRBD2 (5 bases). Germline CDR1 reads SGHRS; CDR2 reads YFSETQ. V shed 0 bases and J shed 0 bases, with 10 bases lying between them. CDR3 size: 15 residues. The CDR3 loop is CASSLAGMSSYEQYF. The CDR3 nucleotides are TGCGCCAGCAGCTTGGCCGGGATGAGCTCCTACGAGCAGTACTTC.